This T cell receptor beta chain comes out of a study of control samples from healthy donors and cancer patients. Measured with immunoSEQ multiplex PCR; TCRdb has only the in-frame clones, and not every one. The sample includes around 150,000 clones, approximately 88% of them seen just once. Losses at the gene ends were 5 bases for V and 4 bases for J; bases not matched to a gene: 8. Germline CDR1 reads SEHNR; CDR2 reads FQNEAQ (reference sequence). The CDR3 sequence is 15 residues long. Input material: blood. This TCR came from a man aged 25 to 40 in good health. V is TRBV7-9 and J is TRBJ1-3; 7 positions agree with TRBD1. CDR3 in amino acids: CASSPIRGSGNTIYF. As DNA, the CDR3 is TGTGCCAGCAGCCCTATCAGGGGGTCAGGAAACACCATATATTTT.